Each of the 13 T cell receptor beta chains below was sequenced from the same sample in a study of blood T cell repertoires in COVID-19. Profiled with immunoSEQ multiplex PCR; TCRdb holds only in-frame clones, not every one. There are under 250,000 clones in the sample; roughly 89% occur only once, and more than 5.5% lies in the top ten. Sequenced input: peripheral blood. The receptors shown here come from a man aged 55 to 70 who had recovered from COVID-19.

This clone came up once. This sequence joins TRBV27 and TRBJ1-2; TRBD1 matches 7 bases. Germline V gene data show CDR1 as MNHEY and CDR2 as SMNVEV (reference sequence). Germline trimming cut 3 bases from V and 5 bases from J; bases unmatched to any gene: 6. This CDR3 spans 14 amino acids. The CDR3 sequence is CASSFGTASYGYTF. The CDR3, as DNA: TGTGCCAGCAGTTTTGGGACAGCATCTTATGGCTACACCTTC.

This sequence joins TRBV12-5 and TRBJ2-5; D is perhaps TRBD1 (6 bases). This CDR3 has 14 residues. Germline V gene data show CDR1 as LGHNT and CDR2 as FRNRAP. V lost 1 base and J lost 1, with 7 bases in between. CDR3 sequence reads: CASGLEGVQETQYF. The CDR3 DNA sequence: TGTGCTAGTGGTTTGGAGGGGGTCCAAGAGACCCAGTACTTC.

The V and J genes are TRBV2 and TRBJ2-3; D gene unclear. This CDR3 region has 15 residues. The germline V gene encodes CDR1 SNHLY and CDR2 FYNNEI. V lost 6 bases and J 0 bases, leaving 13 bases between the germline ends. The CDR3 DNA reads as TGTGCCAGCAGGAGGAGTGTATGGAGCACAGATACGCAGTATTTT. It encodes CASRRSVWSTDTQYF.

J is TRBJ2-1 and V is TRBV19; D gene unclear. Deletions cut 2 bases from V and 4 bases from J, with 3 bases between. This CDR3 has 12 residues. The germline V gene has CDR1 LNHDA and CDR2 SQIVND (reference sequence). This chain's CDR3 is CASSIQYNEQFF. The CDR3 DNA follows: TGTGCCAGTAGTATACAATACAATGAGCAGTTCTTC.

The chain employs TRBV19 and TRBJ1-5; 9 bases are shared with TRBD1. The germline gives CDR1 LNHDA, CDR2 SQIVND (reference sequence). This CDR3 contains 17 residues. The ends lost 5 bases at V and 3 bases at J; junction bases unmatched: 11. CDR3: CASSPDRGWGLNQPQHF. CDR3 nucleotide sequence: TGTGCCAGTAGTCCCGACAGGGGGTGGGGCCTCAATCAGCCCCAGCATTTT.

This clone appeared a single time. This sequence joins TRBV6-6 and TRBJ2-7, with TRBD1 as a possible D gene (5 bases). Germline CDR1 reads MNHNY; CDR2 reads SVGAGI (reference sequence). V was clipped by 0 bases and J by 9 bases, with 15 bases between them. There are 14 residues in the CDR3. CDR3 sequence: CASSYSTRASGQYF. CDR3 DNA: TGTGCCAGCAGTTACTCTACCAGGGCCAGTGGGCAGTACTTC.

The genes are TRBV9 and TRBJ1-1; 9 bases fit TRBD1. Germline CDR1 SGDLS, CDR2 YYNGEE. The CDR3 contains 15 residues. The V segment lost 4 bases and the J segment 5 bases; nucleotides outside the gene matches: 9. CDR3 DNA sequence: TGTGCCAGCAGCCCTCGGGACAGGGAGGGGACTGAAGCTTTCTTT. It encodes CASSPRDREGTEAFF.

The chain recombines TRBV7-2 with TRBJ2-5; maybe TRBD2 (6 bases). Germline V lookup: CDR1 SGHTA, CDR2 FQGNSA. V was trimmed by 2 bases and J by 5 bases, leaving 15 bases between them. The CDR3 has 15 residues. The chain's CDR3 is CASSLMSGGWETQYF. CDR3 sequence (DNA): TGTGCCAGCAGCTTAATGTCCGGGGGTTGGGAGACCCAGTACTTC.

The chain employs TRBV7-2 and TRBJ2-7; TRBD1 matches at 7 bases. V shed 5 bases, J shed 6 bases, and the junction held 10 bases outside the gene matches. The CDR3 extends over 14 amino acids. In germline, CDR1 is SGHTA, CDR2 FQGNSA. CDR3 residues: CASSKGTVFFEQYF. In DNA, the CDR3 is TGTGCCAGCAGCAAGGGGACAGTTTTTTTCGAGCAGTACTTC.

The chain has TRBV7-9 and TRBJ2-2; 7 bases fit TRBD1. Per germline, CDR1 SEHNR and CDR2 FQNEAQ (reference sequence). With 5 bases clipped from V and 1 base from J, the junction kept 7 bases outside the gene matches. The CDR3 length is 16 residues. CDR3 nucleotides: TGTGCCAGCAGCCCCATGGGACAGAAGAACACCGGGGAGCTGTTTTTT. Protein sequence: CASSPMGQKNTGELFF.

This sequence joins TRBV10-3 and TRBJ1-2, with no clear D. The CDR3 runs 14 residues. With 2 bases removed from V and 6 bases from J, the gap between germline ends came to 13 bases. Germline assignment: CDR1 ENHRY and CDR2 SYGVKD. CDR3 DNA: TGTGCCATCAGTGAGATGCCGGGGATGAATGGCTACACCTTC. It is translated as CAISEMPGMNGYTF.

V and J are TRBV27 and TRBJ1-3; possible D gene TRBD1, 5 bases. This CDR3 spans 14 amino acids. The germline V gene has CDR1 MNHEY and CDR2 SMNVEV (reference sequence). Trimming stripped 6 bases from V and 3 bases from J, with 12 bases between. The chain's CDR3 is CASSLQGNGNTIYF. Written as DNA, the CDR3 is TGTGCCAGCAGCCTGCAGGGTAATGGAAACACCATATATTTT.

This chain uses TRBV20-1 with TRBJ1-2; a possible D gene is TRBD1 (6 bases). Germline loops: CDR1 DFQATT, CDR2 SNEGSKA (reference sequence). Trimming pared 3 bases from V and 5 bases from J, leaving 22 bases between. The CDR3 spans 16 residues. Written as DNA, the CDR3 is TGCAGTGCTAGTAGGGCAGGGGAACCGAGAGGGTATGGCTACACCTTC. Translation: CSASRAGEPRGYGYTF.